The rows below give T cell receptor beta chains drawn from one sample of a study of T-cell memory formation after mild COVID-19. A single record per CDR3 protein comes from TCRdb applying MiXCR to the 5' RACE reads. The sample has roughly 150,000 distinct CDR3 sequences; 10% to 15% are singletons. Material: PBMCs or a T cell subset sorted from them (not recorded which). The receptors here all came from a man aged 18 to 29 who had mild COVID-19 (a few samples of this study predate the infection). Cell type and time point are not known. Each CDR3 is given with its conserved first and last residue. D genes are given only for firm matches. Expanded clones get a size class; other rows say once, few or many, or leave the size out.

-	TRBV5-1	TRBJ2-2	-	TGCGCCAGCAGCCCAATACGGACGGGGCCCGGGGAGCTGTTTTTT	CASSPIRTGPGELFF
-	TRBV5-1	TRBJ2-1	-	TGCGCCAGCAGCTTGGTACAGGCGCAAAATGAGCAGTTCTTC	CASSLVQAQNEQFF
few	TRBV6-5	TRBJ2-7	TRBD1	TGTGCCAGCAGTTACGGGCAGGGGGTCTCCTACGAGCAGTACTTC	CASSYGQGVSYEQYF
-	TRBV20-1	TRBJ2-7	-	TGCAGTGCTAAGAACGAGTCCTACGGATCCACTACCTACGAGCAGTACTTC	CSAKNESYGSTTYEQYF
-	TRBV3-1	TRBJ2-7	-	TGTGCCAGCAGCCAAGGACGAACGGCGAGCGAGCAGTACTTC	CASSQGRTASEQYF
-	TRBV2	TRBJ2-5	-	TGTGCCAGCAAGGAAGAGACCCAGTACTTC	CASKEETQYF
few	TRBV5-1	TRBJ2-1	TRBD2	TGCGCCAGCAGCATCGGGGGGGCGGTAGAGCAGTTCTTC	CASSIGGAVEQFF
few	TRBV6-1	TRBJ2-1	TRBD1	TGTGCCAGCAGCGGGGACAGGGGGCTAACTATCGGTGAGCAGTTCTTC	CASSGDRGLTIGEQFF
-	TRBV7-2	TRBJ1-6	-	TGTGCCAGCAGCTCCAGAGGATCGCCCCTCCACTTT	CASSSRGSPLHF
many	TRBV10-3	TRBJ2-1	TRBD2	TGTGCCATAAGAAGACTAGCGGAACACAATGAGCAGTTCTTC	CAIRRLAEHNEQFF
few	TRBV11-2	TRBJ1-2	TRBD1	TGTGCCAGCAGCTTAGGCGCAGGGGGCAATGGCTACACCTTC	CASSLGAGGNGYTF
many	TRBV2	TRBJ2-5	TRBD2	TGTGCCAGCAGTGAAAGGCTAGCGGGGTCGACGACCCAGTACTTC	CASSERLAGSTTQYF